Here is one T cell receptor (beta chain) with its context. This CDR3 contains 12 residues. The V end lost 1 base, the J end lost 7 bases, and 7 bases lay between the germline ends. Looked up from germline, CDR1 is SEHNR and CDR2 is FQNEAQ (reference sequence). This record belongs to a study of T-cell reconstitution after alpha-beta-depleted transplantation in children. The TCRbeta library was prepared with unique molecular identifiers. TCRdb recomputed calls from the PCR reads with MiXCR, one row per CDR3 protein. Of roughly 200,000 distinct CDR3 sequences detected, about 15% appear once; the ten largest clones hold roughly 13%.

The chain employs TRBV7-9 and TRBJ1-2; D might be TRBD1 (5 bases). Sequences were derived from PBMCs from the stem cell graft donor, sampled from the stem cell graft. The sequence derives from a human donor who donated a stem cell graft to a child with acute lymphoblastic leukemia. The chain's CDR3 is CASSLDRIGYTF. The DNA of the CDR3 is TGTGCCAGCAGCTTAGACAGGATTGGCTACACCTTC.